This T cell receptor beta chain was sequenced during a study of metastatic and nonmetastatic thyroid tumors. A remark on this clone: The junction does not match germline at one end; this may be a read error.

Per the authors' pipeline: Clinicopathological groups of papillary thyroid cancer showed CDR3 differences that were used to build a distant-metastasis classifier. MiXCR reprocessed the PCR reads for TCRdb. TCRdb's processing, not the study's, gives the V and J calls here. The sample lists about 50,000 clones; more than 20% were seen once. Each patient came to thyroid surgery without any prior treatment (of any kind). Germline V gene sequence: CDR1 KGHSH, CDR2 LQKENI. CDR3 length equals 15 residues. The chain links TRBV18 to TRBJ1-2; weak D call: TRBD1 (5 bases). The clonotype originates from a female donor with papillary thyroid cancer or a benign thyroid nodule (not recorded which). Some clones in this sample may be carry-over from other donors' samples. The sample was blood. The CDR3 sequence: CASSTNVGEVNGYTF. The DNA for the CDR3 is TGTGCGAGCTCCACCAATGTGGGGGAAGTAAATGGCTACACCTTC.